This T cell receptor beta chain comes out of a study of regulatory T cells in long-lasting Graves disease (dated by TCRdb to about 2021). Regarding the research as a whole: To count as having persistent Graves' disease, a patient had to have received antithyroid drug treatment for over 5 years with TSH receptor autoantibodies remaining persistently positive. Peripheral blood TCR sequencing and RNA sequencing compared persistent Graves' disease patients with newly diagnosed Graves' disease patients. The study was conducted in China and was registered as a clinical trial. A total of around 35 samples were covered by TCR sequencing, comprising some 13 persistent and about 20 newly diagnosed Graves' disease patients. On average, persistent Graves' disease patients in the clinical cohort had been on antithyroid drugs for approximately ten years.

Library preparation used multiplex PCR. Data came from an Illumina HiSeq 4000. TCR beta libraries were built with iRepertoire HTBI primers and Arm-PCR amplification of CDR3 regions. Gel purification was performed on PCR products prior to sequencing. In the paper's pipeline: A total of under 80 TRBV and 14 TRBJ segments were identified across samples and were used for gene usage analysis of CDR3 amino acid clonotypes. COPE and FqMerger were used to merge the filtered high-quality paired reads into contigs. BLAST was used to align contigs to IMGT TRBV, TRBD and TRBJ reference genes, with CDR3 defined following IMGT. Any clonotype with a frequency above 0.1% was counted as a highly expanded clone. Shannon entropy served as the measure of repertoire diversity, while the Gini coefficient captured V-J evenness. A clonotype found in more than one individual was treated as public. TCRdb's own reprocessing of the public reads used fastp at Q25 and MiXCR and kept productive beta chains. Rows matching on CDR3 protein sequence are summarized as one entry with the most common DNA and genes. The V and J calls come from TCRdb's annotation, not from the publication. For this sample the table gives 430,000 or so distinct CDR3 sequences, of which 20% to 25% were detected only once. Together, the top ten hold around an eighth of the sample.

The germline V gene (reference sequence) provides CDR1 DFQATT and CDR2 SNEGSKA. Including cysteine and phenylalanine, the CDR3 has 14 amino acids. Only the CDR3 DNA is retained, 42 bases long and in frame from the first base. V lost 2 bases and J lost 2 bases; the stretch between them is 13 bases long. Remarks on this clonotype: No antigen is known for it. There are no base qualities to consult, and no much larger clone falls within one base.

Broad study findings and their caveats: Preferential use of TRBV28, TRBJ1-2 and TRBJ2-5 was observed in persistent disease, whereas TRBV20-1 and TRBJ2-1 were favored in newly diagnosed disease. Lower TCR Shannon entropy and fewer highly expanded clones were observed in persistent Graves' disease patients than in newly diagnosed patients, which suggested clonal expansion. The authors noted that the small sample size was a limitation that may lower accuracy. Sequencing and analysis were limited to the TCR beta chain. Only peripheral blood was studied, because thyroid tissue, the primary lesion, was inaccessible. Patients with persistent disease shared more public clonotypes (approximately 2,500) than newly diagnosed patients did (around 930).

The intended sense of this specimen's time point label: persistent/refractory GD, antithyroid drugs over 5 years with positive TRAb. RNA was extracted from PBMCs in TRIzol for both TCR sequencing and RNA sequencing. The diagnosis of Graves' disease was made according to American Thyroid Association guidelines. Recruitment of patients was carried out at an endocrinology department in Xi'an, China. Each patient gave roughly 8.4 milliliters of peripheral blood, collected in an EDTA anticoagulant tube. Ficoll Paque Plus density gradient separation was used to isolate PBMCs, and no further T cell sorting was performed. An Agilent 2100 Bioanalyzer and agarose gel were used to check RNA quality, while a NanoDrop 2000 measured RNA concentration.

The chain couples TRBV20-1 to TRBJ2-7; the D region possibly corresponds to TRBD2 (6 bases align). The source material was peripheral blood mononuclear cells (PBMCs), sampled when the disease was refractory, from a patient treated with antithyroid drugs. This sequence was found in a female donor with Graves disease. The sequenced DNA: TGCAGTGCTAGAAGCGGGCAGGGAACCTACGAGCAGTACTTC. This is translated as CSARSGQGTYEQYF.